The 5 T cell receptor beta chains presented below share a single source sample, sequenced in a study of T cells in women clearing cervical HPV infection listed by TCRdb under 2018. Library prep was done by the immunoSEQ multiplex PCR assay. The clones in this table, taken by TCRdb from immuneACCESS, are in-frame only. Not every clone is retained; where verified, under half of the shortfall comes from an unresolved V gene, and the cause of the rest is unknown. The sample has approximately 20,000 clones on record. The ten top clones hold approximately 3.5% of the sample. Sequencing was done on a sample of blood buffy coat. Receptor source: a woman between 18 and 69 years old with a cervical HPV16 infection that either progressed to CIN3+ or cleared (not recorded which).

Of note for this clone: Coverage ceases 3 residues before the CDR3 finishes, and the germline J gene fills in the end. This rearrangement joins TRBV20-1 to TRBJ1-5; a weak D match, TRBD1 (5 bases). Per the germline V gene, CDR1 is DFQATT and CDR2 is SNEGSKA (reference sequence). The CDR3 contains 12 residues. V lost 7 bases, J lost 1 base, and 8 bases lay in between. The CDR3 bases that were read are TGCAGTGGTAGGACAAGCAATCAGCCC. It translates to CSGRTSNQP. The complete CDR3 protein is CSGRTSNQPQHF.

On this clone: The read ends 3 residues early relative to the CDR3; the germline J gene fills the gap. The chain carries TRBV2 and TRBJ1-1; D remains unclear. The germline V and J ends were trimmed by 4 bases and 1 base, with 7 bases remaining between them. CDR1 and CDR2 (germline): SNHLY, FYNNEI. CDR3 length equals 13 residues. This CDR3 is CASSAEQNTEAFF. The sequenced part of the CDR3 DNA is TGTGCCAGCAGTGCCGAACAGAACACTGAA.

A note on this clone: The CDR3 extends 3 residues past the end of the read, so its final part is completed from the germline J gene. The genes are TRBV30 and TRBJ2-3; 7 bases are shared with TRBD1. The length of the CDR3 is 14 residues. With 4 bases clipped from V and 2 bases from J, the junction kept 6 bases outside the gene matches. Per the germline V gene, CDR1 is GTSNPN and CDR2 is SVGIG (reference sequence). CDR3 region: CAWNPGQITDTQYF. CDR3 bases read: TGTGCCTGGAACCCGGGACAGATCACAGATACG.

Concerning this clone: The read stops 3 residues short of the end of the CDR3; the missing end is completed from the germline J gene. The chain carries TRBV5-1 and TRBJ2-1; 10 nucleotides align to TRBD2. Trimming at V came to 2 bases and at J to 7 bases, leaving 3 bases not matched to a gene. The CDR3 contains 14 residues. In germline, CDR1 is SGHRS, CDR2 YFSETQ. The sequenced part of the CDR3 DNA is TGCGCCAGCAGCTTACCGGGACTAGCGAATGAG. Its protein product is CASSLPGLANE. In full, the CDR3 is CASSLPGLANEQFF. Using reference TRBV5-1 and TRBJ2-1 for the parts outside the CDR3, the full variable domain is KAGVTQTPRYLIKTRGQQVTLSCSPISGHRSVSWYQQTPGQGLQFLFEYFSETQRNKGNFPGRFSGRQFSNSRSEMNVSTLELGDSALYLCASSLPGLANEQFFGPGTRLTVL.

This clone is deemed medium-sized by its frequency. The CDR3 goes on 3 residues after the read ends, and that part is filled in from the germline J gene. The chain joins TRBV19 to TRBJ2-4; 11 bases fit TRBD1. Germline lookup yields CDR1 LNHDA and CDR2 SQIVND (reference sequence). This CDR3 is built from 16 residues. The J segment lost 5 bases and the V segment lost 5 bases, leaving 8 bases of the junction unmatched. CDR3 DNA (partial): TGTGCCAGTAGTCCTCGGACAGGGGGCTCCCAAAACATT. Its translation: CASSPRTGGSQNI. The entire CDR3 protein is CASSPRTGGSQNIQYF.